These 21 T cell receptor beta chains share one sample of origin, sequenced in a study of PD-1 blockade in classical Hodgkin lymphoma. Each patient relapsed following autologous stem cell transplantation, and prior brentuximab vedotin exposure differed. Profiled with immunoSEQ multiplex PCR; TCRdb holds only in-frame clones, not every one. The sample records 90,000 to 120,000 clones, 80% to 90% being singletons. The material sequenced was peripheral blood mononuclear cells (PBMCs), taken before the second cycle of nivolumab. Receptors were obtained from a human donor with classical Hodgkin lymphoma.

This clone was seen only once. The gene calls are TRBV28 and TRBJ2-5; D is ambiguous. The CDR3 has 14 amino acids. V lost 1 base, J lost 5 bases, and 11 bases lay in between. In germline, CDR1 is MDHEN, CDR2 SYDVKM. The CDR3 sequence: CASSLSSRRETQYF. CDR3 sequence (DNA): TGTGCCAGCAGTTTATCTTCCCGTAGGGAGACCCAGTACTTC.

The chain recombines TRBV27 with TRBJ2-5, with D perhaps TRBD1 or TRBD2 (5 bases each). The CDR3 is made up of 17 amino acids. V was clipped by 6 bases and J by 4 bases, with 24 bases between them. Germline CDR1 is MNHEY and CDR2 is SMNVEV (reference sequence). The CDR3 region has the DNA TGTGCCAGCAGCTTACTCGGGGCCCTCGATGGATCAGAGACCCAGTACTTC. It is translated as CASSLLGALDGSETQYF.

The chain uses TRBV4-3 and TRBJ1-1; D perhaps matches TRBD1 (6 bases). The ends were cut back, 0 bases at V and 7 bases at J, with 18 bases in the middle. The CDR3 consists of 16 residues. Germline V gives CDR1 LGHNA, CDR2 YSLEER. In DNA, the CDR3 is TGCGCCAGCAGCCAAGAGTCCGGGACACCCATTGTTGAAGCTTTCTTT. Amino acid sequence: CASSQESGTPIVEAFF.

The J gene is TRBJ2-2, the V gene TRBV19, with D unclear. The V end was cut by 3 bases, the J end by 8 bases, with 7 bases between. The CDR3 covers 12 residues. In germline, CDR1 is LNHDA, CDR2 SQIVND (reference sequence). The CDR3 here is CASSIEVGELFF. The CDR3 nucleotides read TGTGCCAGTAGTATCGAGGTTGGGGAGCTGTTTTTT.

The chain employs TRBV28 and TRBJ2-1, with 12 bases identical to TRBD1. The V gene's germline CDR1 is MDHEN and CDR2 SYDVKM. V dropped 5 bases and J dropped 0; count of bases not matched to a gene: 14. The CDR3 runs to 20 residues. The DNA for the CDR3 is TGTGCCAGCAGTCCCCATGGGACAGGGGGCGTTAGGGGCTCCTACAATGAGCAGTTCTTC. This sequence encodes CASSPHGTGGVRGSYNEQFF.

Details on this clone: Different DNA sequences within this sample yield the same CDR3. CDR3 sequence: CASSVGPTDTQYF. As DNA, the CDR3 is TGTGCCAGCAGCGTAGGGCCCACAGATACGCAGTATTTT. This sequence joins TRBV9 and TRBJ2-3; D call uncertain. Germline CDR1 SGDLS, CDR2 YYNGEE. Trimming took off 0 bases at V and 2 bases at J, with 4 bases between the two ends. The CDR3 loop spans 13 amino acids. Full variable domain (outside the CDR3, taken from reference TRBV9 and TRBJ2-3): DSGVTQTPKHLITATGQRVTLRCSPRSGDLSVYWYQQSLDQGLQFLIQYYNGEERAKGNILERFSAQQFPDLHSELNLSSLELGDSALYFCASSVGPTDTQYFGPGTRLTVL.

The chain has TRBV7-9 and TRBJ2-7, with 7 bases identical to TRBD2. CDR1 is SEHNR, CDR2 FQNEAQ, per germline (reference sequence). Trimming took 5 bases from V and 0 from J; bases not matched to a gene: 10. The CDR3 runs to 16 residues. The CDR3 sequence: CASSLYTGGSSYEQYF. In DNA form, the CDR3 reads TGTGCCAGCAGCCTCTACACGGGAGGTAGCTCCTACGAGCAGTACTTC.

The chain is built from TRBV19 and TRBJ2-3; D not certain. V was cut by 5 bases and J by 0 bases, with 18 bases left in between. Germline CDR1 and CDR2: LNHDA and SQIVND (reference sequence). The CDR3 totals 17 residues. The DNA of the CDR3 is TGTGCCAGTAGTTCGATAAAAGAAACCTCTAGCACAGATACGCAGTATTTT. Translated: CASSSIKETSSTDTQYF.

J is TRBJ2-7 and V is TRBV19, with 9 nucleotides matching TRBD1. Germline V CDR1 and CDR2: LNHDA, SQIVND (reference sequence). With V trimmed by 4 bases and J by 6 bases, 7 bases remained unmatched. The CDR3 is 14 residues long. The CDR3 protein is CASSTGQGVSEQYF. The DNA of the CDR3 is TGTGCCAGTAGTACGGGACAGGGTGTAAGCGAGCAGTACTTC.

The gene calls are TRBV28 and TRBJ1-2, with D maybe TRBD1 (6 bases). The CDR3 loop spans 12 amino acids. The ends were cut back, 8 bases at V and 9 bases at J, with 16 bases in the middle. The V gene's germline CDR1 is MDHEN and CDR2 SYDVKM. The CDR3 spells CASRAGALSYTF. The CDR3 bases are TGTGCCAGCCGGGCGGGGGCCCTTAGCTACACCTTC.

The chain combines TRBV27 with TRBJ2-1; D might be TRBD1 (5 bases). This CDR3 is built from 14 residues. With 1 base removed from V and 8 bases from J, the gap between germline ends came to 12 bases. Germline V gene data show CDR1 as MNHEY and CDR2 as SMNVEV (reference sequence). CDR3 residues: CASSLWGAGDEQFF. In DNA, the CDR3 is TGTGCCAGCAGTTTATGGGGCGCAGGTGATGAGCAGTTCTTC.

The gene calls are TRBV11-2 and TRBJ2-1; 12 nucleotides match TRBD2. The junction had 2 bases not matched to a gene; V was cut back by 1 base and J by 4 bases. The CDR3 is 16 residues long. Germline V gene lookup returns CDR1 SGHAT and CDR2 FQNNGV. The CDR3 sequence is CASSLGLAGVYNEQFF. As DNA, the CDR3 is TGTGCCAGCAGCTTAGGACTAGCGGGGGTATACAATGAGCAGTTCTTC.

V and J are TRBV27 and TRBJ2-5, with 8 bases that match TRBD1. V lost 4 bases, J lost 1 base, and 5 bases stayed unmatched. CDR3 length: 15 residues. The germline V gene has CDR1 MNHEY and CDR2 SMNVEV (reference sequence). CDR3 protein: CASSSWTGPQETQYF. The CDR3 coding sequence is TGTGCCAGCAGTTCCTGGACAGGGCCCCAAGAGACCCAGTACTTC.

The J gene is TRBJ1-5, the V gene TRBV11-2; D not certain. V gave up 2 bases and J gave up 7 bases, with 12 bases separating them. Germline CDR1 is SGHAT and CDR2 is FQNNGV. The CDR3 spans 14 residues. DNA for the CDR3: TGTGCCAGCAGCTTATTCGGGGAAGAACAGCCCCAGCATTTT. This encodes CASSLFGEEQPQHF.

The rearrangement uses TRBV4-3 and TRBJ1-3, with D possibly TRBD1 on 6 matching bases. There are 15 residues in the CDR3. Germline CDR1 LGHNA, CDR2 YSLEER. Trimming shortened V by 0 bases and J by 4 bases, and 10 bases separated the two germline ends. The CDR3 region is CASSQDRGAGNTIYF. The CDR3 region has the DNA TGCGCCAGCAGCCAAGACAGGGGTGCGGGAAACACCATATATTTT.

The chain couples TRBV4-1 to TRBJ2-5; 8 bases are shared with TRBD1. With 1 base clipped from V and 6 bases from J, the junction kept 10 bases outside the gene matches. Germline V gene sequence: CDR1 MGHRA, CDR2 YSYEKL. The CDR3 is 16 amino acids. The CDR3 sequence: CASSQVIRDRTKTQYF. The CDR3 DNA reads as TGCGCCAGCAGCCAAGTAATTCGGGACAGGACAAAGACCCAGTACTTC.

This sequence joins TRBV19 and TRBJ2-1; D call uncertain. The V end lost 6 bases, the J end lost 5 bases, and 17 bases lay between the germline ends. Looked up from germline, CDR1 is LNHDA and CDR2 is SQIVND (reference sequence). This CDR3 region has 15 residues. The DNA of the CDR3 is TGTGCCAGTAGACCAACTATTCGGAGAGACAATGAGCAGTTCTTC. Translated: CASRPTIRRDNEQFF. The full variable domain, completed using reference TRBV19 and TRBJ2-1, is DGGITQSPKYLFRKEGQNVTLSCEQNLNHDAMYWYRQDPGQGLRLIYYSQIVNDFQKGDIAEGYSVSREKKESFPLTVTSAQKNPTAFYLCASRPTIRRDNEQFFGPGTRLTVL.

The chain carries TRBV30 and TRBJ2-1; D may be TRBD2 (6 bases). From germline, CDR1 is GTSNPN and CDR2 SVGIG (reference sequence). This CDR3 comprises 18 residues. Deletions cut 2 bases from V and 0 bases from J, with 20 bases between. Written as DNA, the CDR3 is TGTGCCTGGAGTCCTACGGGGTGGTACGGGAGCTCCTACAATGAGCAGTTCTTC. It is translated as CAWSPTGWYGSSYNEQFF.

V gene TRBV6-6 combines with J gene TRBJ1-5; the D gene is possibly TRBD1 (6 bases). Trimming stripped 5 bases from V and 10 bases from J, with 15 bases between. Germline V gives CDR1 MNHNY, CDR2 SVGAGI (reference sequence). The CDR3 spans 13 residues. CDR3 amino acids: CASSPDSTTPQHF. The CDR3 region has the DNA TGTGCCAGCAGTCCGGACAGCACCACACCCCAGCATTTT.

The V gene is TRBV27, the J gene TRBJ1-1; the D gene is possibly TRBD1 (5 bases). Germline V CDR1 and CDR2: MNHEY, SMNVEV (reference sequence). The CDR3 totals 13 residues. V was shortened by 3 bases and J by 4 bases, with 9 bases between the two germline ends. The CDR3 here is CASSFTGPTEAFF. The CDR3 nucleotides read TGTGCCAGCAGTTTCACGGGACCCACTGAAGCTTTCTTT.

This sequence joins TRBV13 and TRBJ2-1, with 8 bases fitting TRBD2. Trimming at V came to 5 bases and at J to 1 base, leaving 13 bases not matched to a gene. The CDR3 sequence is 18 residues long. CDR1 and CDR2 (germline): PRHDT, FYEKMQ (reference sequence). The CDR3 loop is CASSPGLAPRPSYNEQFF. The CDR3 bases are TGTGCCAGCAGCCCCGGACTAGCCCCGAGGCCTTCCTACAATGAGCAGTTCTTC.